The source of this TCR beta chain is a study of spatial heterogeneity in lung cancer. About the study: The donors comprised about 65 untreated early-stage non-small cell lung cancer patients.

Each TCR cDNA molecule bore a unique molecular identifier. TCRdb reprocessed the 5' RACE reads via MiXCR and lists one record per CDR3 protein. The sample shows 60,000 to 85,000 distinct CDR3 sequences, 8% to 9.5% of them seen only once. In its sample, this clonotype was seen many times. Time point described: blood at routine non-recurrence follow-up after resection. Extraction of whole RNA from tumor, nontumor lung or frozen PBMC preceded unsorted sequencing. CDR3 length: 15 amino acids. V lost 2 bases and J lost 7; bases outside the gene matches: 6. Germline V lookup: CDR1 MNHEY, CDR2 SVGEGT. The material sequenced was PBMCs, taken at follow-up. This clonotype was sampled from a female donor with early-stage non-small cell lung cancer. V usage is TRBV6-2 or TRBV6-3 and J usage is TRBJ2-7, with TRBD2 matching 12 bases. Here the CDR3 reads CASSYASGRAGEQYF. The DNA of the CDR3 is TGTGCCAGCAGTTACGCTAGCGGGAGGGCCGGGGAGCAGTACTTC.